The rows below give T cell receptor beta chains drawn from one sample of a study of immune evolution from preneoplasia to lung adenocarcinoma. Produced via immunoSEQ multiplex PCR; TCRdb's table is partial and in-frame only. Seen here are around 10,000 clones, over 60% observed once, and the top ten hold around 4.9%. Sequencing was done on a sample of FFPE minimally invasive lung adenocarcinoma tissue. The receptors were gathered from a person between 65 and 79 years old with lung adenocarcinoma. Some clones in this sample may be carry-over from other donors' samples. The CDR3 runs from the conserved cysteine through the conserved F or W. The D gene is left open where the match is weak. The size field is filled for only some rows; it gives once, few, many or a size class.

v_call: TRBV14; d_call: TRBD2; j_call: TRBJ2-1; clone_size: -; cdr3_aa: CASSQGLAGGVEQFF; cdr3_nt: TGTGCCAGCAGCCAAGGACTAGCGGGAGGAGTCGAGCAGTTCTTC
v_call: TRBV7-9; d_call: -; j_call: TRBJ1-2; clone_size: -; cdr3_aa: CASSLAGEGYTF; cdr3_nt: TGTGCCAGCAGCTTAGCTGGGGAGGGCTACACCTTC
v_call: TRBV29-1; d_call: -; j_call: TRBJ2-3; clone_size: -; cdr3_aa: CSARLAGTDTQYF; cdr3_nt: TGCAGTGCTCGGCTAGCTGGCACAGATACGCAGTATTTT
v_call: TRBV6-5; d_call: -; j_call: TRBJ1-6; clone_size: few; cdr3_aa: CASSGGFSTGSPLHF; cdr3_nt: TGTGCCAGCAGTGGTGGGTTCTCCACGGGATCACCCCTCCACTTT
v_call: TRBV30; d_call: -; j_call: TRBJ1-1; clone_size: -; cdr3_aa: CAWNPKGEGDTEAFF; cdr3_nt: TGTGCCTGGAACCCCAAAGGGGAAGGGGACACTGAAGCTTTCTTT
v_call: TRBV5-3; d_call: TRBD1; j_call: TRBJ2-1; clone_size: once; cdr3_aa: CARSQRETGCEQFF; cdr3_nt: TGTGCCAGAAGCCAAAGGGAGACAGGGTGCGAGCAGTTCTTC
v_call: TRBV6-1; d_call: TRBD1; j_call: TRBJ1-1; clone_size: -; cdr3_aa: CASSEFRGDTEAFF; cdr3_nt: TGTGCCAGCAGTGAATTCAGGGGGGACACTGAAGCTTTCTTT
v_call: TRBV5-8; d_call: -; j_call: TRBJ1-1; clone_size: -; cdr3_aa: CASSLGSNTEAFF; cdr3_nt: TGTGCCAGCAGCTTAGGGTCGAACACTGAAGCTTTCTTT
v_call: TRBV7-2; d_call: -; j_call: TRBJ1-3; clone_size: -; cdr3_aa: CASSLGSGGLPGNTIYF; cdr3_nt: TGTGCCAGCAGCCTAGGATCCGGGGGGCTCCCTGGAAACACCATATATTTT
v_call: TRBV4-1; d_call: -; j_call: TRBJ1-2; clone_size: few; cdr3_aa: CASSQGFREVSANYGYTF; cdr3_nt: TGCGCCAGCAGCCAAGGATTCCGGGAAGTTTCGGCTAACTATGGCTACACCTTC
v_call: TRBV27; d_call: -; j_call: TRBJ1-1; clone_size: -; cdr3_aa: CASSLGENTEAFF; cdr3_nt: TGTGCCAGCAGTTTAGGGGAAAACACTGAAGCTTTCTTT
v_call: TRBV2; d_call: -; j_call: TRBJ2-2; clone_size: -; cdr3_aa: CASSQEGTGELFF; cdr3_nt: TGTGCCAGCAGTCAGGAGGGCACCGGGGAGCTGTTTTTT
v_call: TRBV5-4; d_call: -; j_call: TRBJ2-7; clone_size: -; cdr3_aa: CASSSQGTYEQYF; cdr3_nt: TGTGCCAGCAGCTCTCAGGGGACCTACGAGCAGTACTTC
v_call: TRBV29-1; d_call: TRBD1; j_call: TRBJ1-2; clone_size: -; cdr3_aa: CSAGQGMSGYTF; cdr3_nt: TGCAGCGCCGGACAGGGGATGAGTGGCTACACCTTC
v_call: TRBV30; d_call: -; j_call: TRBJ1-3; clone_size: -; cdr3_aa: CAWDRSGNTIYF; cdr3_nt: TGTGCCTGGGACCGCTCTGGAAACACCATATATTTT
v_call: TRBV30; d_call: -; j_call: TRBJ1-2; clone_size: -; cdr3_aa: CAWSGGGGGIVGYTF; cdr3_nt: TGTGCCTGGAGTGGGGGAGGAGGGGGGATCGTTGGCTACACCTTC
v_call: TRBV6-5; d_call: -; j_call: TRBJ2-7; clone_size: -; cdr3_aa: CASSYSRDSLYEQYF; cdr3_nt: TGTGCCAGCAGTTACTCGCGGGACAGTCTCTACGAGCAGTACTTC